This record concerns one T cell receptor beta chain sequence. The sample belongs to a study of blood T cell repertoires in COVID-19. Looking at the study overall: From the United States, Italy and Spain came samples of acute and convalescent COVID-19. PBMCs, B-cell-depleted T cells, or T cells were the source of the cDNA or gDNA that made up the material.

V was pared by 0 bases and J by 4 bases, with 9 bases between. The CDR3 has 14 amino acids. Germline V gives CDR1 SGHNT, CDR2 YENEEA. Produced via immunoSEQ multiplex PCR; TCRdb's table is partial and in-frame only. The sample lists about 360,000 clones; 86% were seen once. Patients of the Seattle cohort, enrolled during active infection, were followed longitudinally. The V and J genes are TRBV11-3 and TRBJ1-1; no clear D. The source material was peripheral blood. This clonotype originated in a woman between 55 and 75 years old with COVID-19, enrolled during active disease. The chain's CDR3 is CASSLDTRVTEAFF. DNA of the CDR3: TGTGCCAGCAGCTTAGATACCCGGGTCACTGAAGCTTTCTTT. Supplemented by reference TRBV11-3 and TRBJ1-1, the full variable domain reads EAGVVQSPRYKIIEKKQPVAFWCNPISGHNTLYWYLQNLGQGPELLIRYENEEAVDDSQLPKDRFSAERLKGVDSTLKIQPAELGDSAVYLCASSLDTRVTEAFFGQGTRLTVV.